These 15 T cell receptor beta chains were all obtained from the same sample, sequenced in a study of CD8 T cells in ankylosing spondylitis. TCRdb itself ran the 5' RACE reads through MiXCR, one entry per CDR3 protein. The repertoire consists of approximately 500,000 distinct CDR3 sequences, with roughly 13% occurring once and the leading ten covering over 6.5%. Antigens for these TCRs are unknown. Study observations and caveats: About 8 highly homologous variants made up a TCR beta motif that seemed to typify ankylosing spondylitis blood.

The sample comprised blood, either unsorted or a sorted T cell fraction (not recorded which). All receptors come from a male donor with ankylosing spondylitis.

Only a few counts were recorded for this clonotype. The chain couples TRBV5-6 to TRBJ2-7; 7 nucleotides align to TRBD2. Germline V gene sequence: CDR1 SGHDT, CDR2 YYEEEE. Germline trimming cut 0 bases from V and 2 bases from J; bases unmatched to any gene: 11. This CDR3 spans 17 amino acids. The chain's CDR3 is CASSLVVGGSRPYEQYV. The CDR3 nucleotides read TGTGCCAGCAGCTTGGTGGTTGGCGGGAGTAGGCCCTACGAGCAGTACGTC.

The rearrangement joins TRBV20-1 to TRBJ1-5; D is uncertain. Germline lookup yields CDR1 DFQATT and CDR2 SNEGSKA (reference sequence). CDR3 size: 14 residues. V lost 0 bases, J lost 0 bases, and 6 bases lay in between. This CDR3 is CSARDPDSNQPQHF. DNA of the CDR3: TGCAGTGCTAGAGATCCGGATAGCAATCAGCCCCAGCATTTT.

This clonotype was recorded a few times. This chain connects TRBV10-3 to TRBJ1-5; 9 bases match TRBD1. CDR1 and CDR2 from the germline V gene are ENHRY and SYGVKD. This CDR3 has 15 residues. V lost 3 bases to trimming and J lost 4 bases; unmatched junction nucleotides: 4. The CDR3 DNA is TGTGCCATCAGTGACCGGGACAGGGTTAATCAGCCCCAGCATTTT. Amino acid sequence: CAISDRDRVNQPQHF.

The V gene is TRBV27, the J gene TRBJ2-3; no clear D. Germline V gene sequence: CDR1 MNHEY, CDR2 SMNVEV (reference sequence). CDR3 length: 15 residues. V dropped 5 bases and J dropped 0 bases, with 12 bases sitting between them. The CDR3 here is CASSTLEASTDTQYF. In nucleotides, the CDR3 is TGTGCCAGCAGTACGCTAGAAGCTAGCACAGATACGCAGTATTTT.

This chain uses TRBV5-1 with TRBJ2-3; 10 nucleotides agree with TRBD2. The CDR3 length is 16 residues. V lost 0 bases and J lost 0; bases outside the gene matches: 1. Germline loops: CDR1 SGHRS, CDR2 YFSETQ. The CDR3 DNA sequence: TGCGCCAGCAGCTTGGAACTAGCGGGAAGCACAGATACGCAGTATTTT. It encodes CASSLELAGSTDTQYF.

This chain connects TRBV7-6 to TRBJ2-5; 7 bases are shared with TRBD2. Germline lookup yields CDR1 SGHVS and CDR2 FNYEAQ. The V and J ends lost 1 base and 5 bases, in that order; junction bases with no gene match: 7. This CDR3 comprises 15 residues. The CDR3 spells CASSLVGGSDETQYF. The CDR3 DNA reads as TGTGCCAGCAGCTTAGTCGGCGGGAGCGACGAGACCCAGTACTTC.

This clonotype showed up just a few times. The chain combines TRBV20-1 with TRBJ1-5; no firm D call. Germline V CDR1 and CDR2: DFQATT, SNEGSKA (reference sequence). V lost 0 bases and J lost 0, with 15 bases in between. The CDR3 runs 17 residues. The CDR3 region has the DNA TGCAGTGCTAGAGACCAACACTTACAATATAGCAATCAGCCCCAGCATTTT. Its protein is CSARDQHLQYSNQPQHF.

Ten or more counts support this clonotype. The CDR3, as DNA: TGTGCCAGCAGCTTAAGAAGCGGCTTTTTCTCCTACAATGAGCAGTTCTTC. Translated: CASSLRSGFFSYNEQFF. V gene TRBV5-6 combines with J gene TRBJ2-1, with D tentatively TRBD2 (5 bases). Trimming cost V 2 bases and J 0 bases, with 15 bases left between them. Germline CDR1 SGHDT, CDR2 YYEEEE. The CDR3 is 17 residues long.

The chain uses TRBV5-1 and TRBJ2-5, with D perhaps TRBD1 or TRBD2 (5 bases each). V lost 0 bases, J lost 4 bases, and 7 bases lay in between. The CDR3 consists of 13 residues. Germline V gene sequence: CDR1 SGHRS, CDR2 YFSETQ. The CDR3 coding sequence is TGCGCCAGCAGCTTGGAGGGGACAGAGACCCAGTACTTC. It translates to CASSLEGTETQYF.

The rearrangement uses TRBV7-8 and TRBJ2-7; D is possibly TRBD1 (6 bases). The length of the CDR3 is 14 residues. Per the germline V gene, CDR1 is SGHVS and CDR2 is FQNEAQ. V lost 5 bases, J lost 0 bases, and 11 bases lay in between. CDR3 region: CASSKDRTSYEQYV. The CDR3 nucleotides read TGTGCCAGCAGCAAGGACAGAACCTCCTACGAGCAGTACGTC.

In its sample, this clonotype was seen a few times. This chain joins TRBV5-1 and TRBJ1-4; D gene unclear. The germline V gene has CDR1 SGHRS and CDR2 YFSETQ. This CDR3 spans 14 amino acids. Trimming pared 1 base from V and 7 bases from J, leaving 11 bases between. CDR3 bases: TGCGCCAGCAGCTTGCTGGGAGGCGGTGAAAAACTGTTTTTT. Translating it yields CASSLLGGGEKLFF.

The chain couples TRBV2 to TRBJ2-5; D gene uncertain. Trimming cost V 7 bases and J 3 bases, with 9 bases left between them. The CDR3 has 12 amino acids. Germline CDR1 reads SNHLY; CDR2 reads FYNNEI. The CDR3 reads CASKWRKETQYF. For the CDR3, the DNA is TGTGCCAGCAAATGGAGAAAAGAGACCCAGTACTTC.

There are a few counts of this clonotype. Here the CDR3 DNA reads TGTGCCAGCAGCCGTGAAGTTGCCTACGAGCAGTACGTC. This codes for CASSREVAYEQYV. V gene TRBV11-3 combines with J gene TRBJ2-7, with D unresolved. The germline CDR1 and CDR2 sequences are SGHNT and YENEEA. Trimming removed 5 bases at V and 2 bases at J, with 10 bases between. The CDR3 length is 13 residues.

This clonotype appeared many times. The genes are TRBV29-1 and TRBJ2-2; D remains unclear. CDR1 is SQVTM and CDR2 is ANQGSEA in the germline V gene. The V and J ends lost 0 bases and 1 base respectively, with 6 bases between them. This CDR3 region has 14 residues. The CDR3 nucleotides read TGCAGCGTTGAAGATCCCAGGAACACCGGGGAGCTGTTTTTT. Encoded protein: CSVEDPRNTGELFF.

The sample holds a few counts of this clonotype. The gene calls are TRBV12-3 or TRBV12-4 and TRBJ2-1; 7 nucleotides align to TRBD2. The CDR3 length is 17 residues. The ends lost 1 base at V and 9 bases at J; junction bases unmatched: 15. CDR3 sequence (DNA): TGTGCCAGCAGTTTAGTTGGGGATGTGGCGGGAGCCTTTGAGCAGTTCTTC. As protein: CASSLVGDVAGAFEQFF.